Each of the 20 T cell receptor beta chains below was sequenced from the same sample in a study of identical twins. TCRdb reanalysed the 5' RACE reads using MiXCR and keeps one entry per CDR3 protein. Found here are roughly 710,000 distinct CDR3 sequences, roughly 6% of them singletons; the top ten hold 1.5% to 2%. The sample consisted of naive T cells sorted from blood. The receptors originated from a man between 18 and 29 years old in good health.

There are a few counts of this clonotype. The V and J genes are TRBV7-8 and TRBJ2-7, with 7 nucleotides matching TRBD1. CDR1 is SGHVS and CDR2 is FQNEAQ in the germline V gene. The V segment lost 3 bases and the J segment 6 bases; nucleotides outside the gene matches: 11. The CDR3 totals 15 residues. In nucleotides, the CDR3 is TGTGCCAGCAGCTTTGGACGACAGGGTATAGGCGAGCAGTACTTC. Its protein is CASSFGRQGIGEQYF.

CDR3 nucleotides: TGTGCCATCAGTGAGTCTTCCGGGGACAATGAGCAGTTCTTC. It is translated as CAISESSGDNEQFF. The V gene is TRBV10-3, the J gene TRBJ2-1, with D tentatively TRBD2 (5 bases). Germline V CDR1 and CDR2: ENHRY, SYGVKD. This CDR3 has 14 residues. The V end lost 0 bases, the J end lost 5 bases, and 8 bases lay between the germline ends.

This clonotype was observed at least ten times. The rearrangement uses TRBV20-1 and TRBJ1-4; 8 nucleotides match TRBD1. The CDR3 length is 17 residues. V dropped 3 bases and J dropped 8; count of bases not matched to a gene: 17. The germline V gene has CDR1 DFQATT and CDR2 SNEGSKA (reference sequence). The chain's CDR3 is CSARVLRGPSGREKLFF. In DNA form, the CDR3 reads TGCAGTGCTAGGGTGCTCAGGGGGCCAAGTGGTCGAGAAAAACTGTTTTTT.

This clonotype was seen a handful of times. The rearrangement links TRBV2 to TRBJ2-7; tentatively, D is TRBD2 (6 bases). The CDR3 runs to 10 residues. In germline, CDR1 is SNHLY, CDR2 FYNNEI. The V end lost 7 bases, the J end lost 6 bases, and 7 bases lay between the germline ends. This CDR3 reads CASTGGEQYF. CDR3 bases: TGTGCCAGCACCGGGGGCGAGCAGTACTTC. The full variable domain, rest sourced from reference TRBV2 and TRBJ2-7, is EPEVTQTPSHQVTQMGQEVILRCVPISNHLYFYWYRQILGQKVEFLVSFYNNEISEKSEIFDDQFSVERPDGSNFTLKIRSTKLEDSAMYFCASTGGEQYFGPGTRLTVT.

This clonotype was detected a few times. The chain recombines TRBV5-5 with TRBJ2-2; TRBD2 matches 10 bases. Germline V lookup: CDR1 SGHKS, CDR2 YYEKEE (reference sequence). CDR3 size: 15 residues. Trimming at V came to 4 bases and at J to 7 bases, leaving 7 bases not matched to a gene. CDR3 coding DNA: TGTGCCAGCAGCCTTGATGTAGCGGGAGGCGGGGAGCTGTTTTTT. This gives the protein CASSLDVAGGGELFF.

This sequence joins TRBV24-1 and TRBJ2-3; D perhaps matches TRBD1 (6 bases). Germline CDR1 is KGHDR and CDR2 is SFDVKD. The CDR3 sequence is 15 residues long. The V gene lost 3 bases and the J gene lost 0 bases, with 9 bases spanning the gap. CDR3 residues: CATSDRGQSTDTQYF. CDR3 sequence (DNA): TGTGCCACCAGTGATCGCGGACAGAGCACAGATACGCAGTATTTT.

This clonotype was counted at least ten times. The chain is built from TRBV7-8 and TRBJ1-1; D not certain. The V end lost 5 bases, the J end lost 8 bases, and 15 bases lay between the germline ends. The germline CDR1 and CDR2 sequences are SGHVS and FQNEAQ. This CDR3 has 13 residues. This chain's CDR3 is CASSQHEAGEAFF. The CDR3 region has the DNA TGTGCCAGCAGCCAGCATGAGGCAGGCGAAGCTTTCTTT.

V gene TRBV2 combines with J gene TRBJ2-4, with no clear D. Germline CDR1 is SNHLY and CDR2 is FYNNEI. The germline V and J ends were trimmed by 4 bases and 0 bases, with 7 bases remaining between them. The CDR3 loop spans 14 amino acids. The CDR3 is CASSASLAKNIQYF. DNA of the CDR3: TGTGCCAGCAGTGCAAGCTTAGCCAAAAACATTCAGTACTTC.

There are a few counts of this clonotype. The V and J genes are TRBV6-2 or TRBV6-3 and TRBJ2-2; D unclear. From germline, CDR1 is MNHEY and CDR2 SVGEGT. Trimming stripped 6 bases from V and 7 bases from J, with 9 bases between. CDR3 size: 12 residues. The CDR3: CASSPWRGELFF. The DNA for the CDR3 is TGTGCCAGCAGCCCCTGGCGCGGGGAGCTGTTTTTT.

This clonotype was found many times. The rearrangement uses TRBV20-1 and TRBJ2-5, with TRBD2 as a possible D gene (5 bases). CDR1 and CDR2 (germline): DFQATT, SNEGSKA (reference sequence). There are 16 residues in the CDR3. The V end lost 0 bases, the J end lost 5 bases, and 19 bases lay between the germline ends. CDR3 sequence (DNA): TGCAGTGCTAGAGATGATGAGGGTCGAGGTTCGGAGACCCAGTACTTC. Its translation: CSARDDEGRGSETQYF.

The V gene is TRBV2, the J gene TRBJ2-3; 12 bases map to TRBD2. CDR3 length equals 15 residues. V dropped 8 bases and J dropped 4; count of bases not matched to a gene: 7. CDR1 and CDR2 (germline): SNHLY, FYNNEI. CDR3 region: CASLSLAGGPDTQYF. The DNA for the CDR3 is TGTGCCAGCCTCTCACTAGCGGGAGGCCCAGATACGCAGTATTTT. Supplemented by reference TRBV2 and TRBJ2-3, the full variable domain reads EPEVTQTPSHQVTQMGQEVILRCVPISNHLYFYWYRQILGQKVEFLVSFYNNEISEKSEIFDDQFSVERPDGSNFTLKIRSTKLEDSAMYFCASLSLAGGPDTQYFGPGTRLTVL.

The chain employs TRBV18 and TRBJ1-1; possibly TRBD1 for D (5 bases). V was shortened by 6 bases and J by 1 base, with 15 bases between the two germline ends. The germline V gene has CDR1 KGHSH and CDR2 LQKENI. The CDR3 spans 15 residues. CDR3 sequence reads: CASSPRTQQNTEAFF. The CDR3 coding sequence is TGTGCCAGCTCCCCCAGGACACAACAGAACACTGAAGCTTTCTTT. Full variable domain (rest looked up from reference TRBV18 and TRBJ1-1): NAGVMQNPRHLVRRRGQEARLRCSPMKGHSHVYWYRQLPEEGLKFMVYLQKENIIDESGMPKERFSAEFPKEGPSILRIQQVVRGDSAAYFCASSPRTQQNTEAFFGQGTRLTVV.

The V and J genes are TRBV29-1 and TRBJ2-6; 9 nucleotides align to TRBD1. Unmatched junction bases numbered 10, after V lost 6 bases and J lost 1 base. The length of the CDR3 is 17 residues. From germline, CDR1 is SQVTM and CDR2 ANQGSEA. In DNA, the CDR3 is TGCAGCGTCTTAGCCCCGGGACAGGGATCTGGGGCCAACGTCCTGACTTTC. Its translation is CSVLAPGQGSGANVLTF.

The sample holds many counts of this clonotype. The chain links TRBV12-3 or TRBV12-4 to TRBJ2-3, with D uncertain. Trimming stripped 3 bases from V and 6 bases from J, with 13 bases between. This CDR3 is built from 14 residues. The CDR3 region is CASSLRPGRDTQYF. The CDR3 region has the DNA TGTGCCAGCAGTTTGCGACCGGGTAGGGATACGCAGTATTTT.

The chain employs TRBV11-2 and TRBJ2-1; maybe TRBD1 (5 bases). Germline V lookup: CDR1 SGHAT, CDR2 FQNNGV. The CDR3 sequence is 12 residues long. Deletions cut 3 bases from V and 8 bases from J, with 8 bases between. The CDR3 bases are TGTGCCAGCAGCTTCGCAGGGTATGAGCAGTTCTTC. Protein product: CASSFAGYEQFF. The entire variable domain, with the rest obtained from reference TRBV11-2 and TRBJ2-1, is as follows: EAGVAQSPRYKIIEKRQSVAFWCNPISGHATLYWYQQILGQGPKLLIQFQNNGVVDDSQLPKDRFSAERLKGVDSTLKIQPAKLEDSAVYLCASSFAGYEQFFGPGTRLTVL.

The chain joins TRBV7-8 to TRBJ2-3; 8 bases are a match to TRBD2. Trimming removed 5 bases from V and 2 bases from J; junction bases left unmatched: 12. The CDR3 sequence is 17 residues long. Germline loops: CDR1 SGHVS, CDR2 FQNEAQ. The CDR3 region has the DNA TGTGCCAGCAGCCCAAGGGGAGAGCGGGAGACCACAGATACGCAGTATTTT. Its translation: CASSPRGERETTDTQYF. Combining the CDR3 with reference TRBV7-8 and TRBJ2-3 gives the whole variable domain GAGVSQSPRYKVAKRGQDVALRCDPISGHVSLFWYQQALGQGPEFLTYFQNEAQLDKSGLPSDRFFAERPEGSVSTLKIQRTQQEDSAVYLCASSPRGERETTDTQYFGPGTRLTVL.

Note on this clonotype: This may stem from a read error, because a much larger clone lies one nucleotide away. The CDR3 bases are TGTGCCATCAGTTTAGCGGGAGGGGGTTACGAGCAGTACGTC. Amino acid sequence: CAISLAGGGYEQYV. The chain carries TRBV10-3 and TRBJ2-7; 11 bases align to TRBD2. Germline CDR1 is ENHRY and CDR2 is SYGVKD. The CDR3 is made up of 14 amino acids. J gave up 4 bases and V 5 bases, and 4 bases lay outside the gene matches.

This clonotype came up many times. The V gene is TRBV9, the J gene TRBJ2-1; the match to TRBD1 covers 7 bases. This CDR3 is 15 amino acids long. Trimming cost V 1 base and J 1 base; bases outside gene matches: 2. CDR1 and CDR2 from the germline V gene are SGDLS and YYNGEE. The CDR3 reads CASSVRGQSYNEQFF. CDR3 nucleotide sequence: TGTGCCAGCAGCGTAAGGGGACAGTCCTACAATGAGCAGTTCTTC. Looking up the rest from reference TRBV9 and TRBJ2-1 gives the full variable domain: DSGVTQTPKHLITATGQRVTLRCSPRSGDLSVYWYQQSLDQGLQFLIQYYNGEERAKGNILERFSAQQFPDLHSELNLSSLELGDSALYFCASSVRGQSYNEQFFGPGTRLTVL.

This clonotype was observed many times. The chain links TRBV20-1 to TRBJ2-3; D gene unclear. Trimming took 0 bases from V and 1 from J, leaving 8 bases between them. The CDR3 is 14 amino acids. Germline CDR1 is DFQATT and CDR2 is SNEGSKA (reference sequence). This CDR3 reads CSARDMGGTDTQYF. CDR3 DNA: TGCAGTGCTAGAGATATGGGCGGCACAGATACGCAGTATTTT.

The sample holds many counts of this clonotype. This chain connects TRBV7-2 to TRBJ2-3, with TRBD2 matching over 9 bases. The CDR3 spans 14 residues. CDR1 SGHTA and CDR2 FQGNSA come from the germline V gene. Trimming took 2 bases from V and 7 from J; bases not matched to a gene: 4. CDR3 in amino acids: CASSLLASGNTQYF. The CDR3 DNA follows: TGTGCCAGCAGCTTACTTGCTAGCGGGAATACGCAGTATTTT.